There are a few counts of the clone carrying this T cell receptor beta chain. The target antigen is unknown. The genes and germline here are from mouse. Sequencing ends 1 residue short of the CDR3 end; the germline J gene provides the rest. The data were taken from a study of tissue T cells after allogeneic stem cell transplantation. Sequencing of TCRbeta CDR3 at survey depth gave sequences and template counts. The protocol was immunoSEQ multiplex PCR, while the TCRdb copy is restricted to in-frame clones and leaves out a portion. The sample contains approximately 50,000 clones, approximately 73% of which appear only once. Whole-study results and caveats: Only a limited share of tissue TCRs appeared in blood or spleen. TCR repertoires tracked anatomic similarity, regardless of disease or transplant status. Which tissue TCRs were alloreactive or antigen-specific was not determined. Some clones might be persisting host cells.

V was clipped by 1 base and J by 4 bases; unmatched bases: 5. This CDR3 has 16 amino acids. Germline-derived CDR1 and CDR2 are FNHDT and SITEND (reference sequence). The sequence came from a pool of C57BL/6 mice in good health. The sample consisted of sorted cells pooled from one or two spleens. The rearrangement uses TRBV19 and TRBJ1-4; 9 bases are a match to TRBD1. The CDR3 sequence is CASSIRDRVFNERLFF. CDR3 DNA (partial): TGTGCCAGCAGTATACGGGACAGGGTCTTCAACGAAAGATTATTT.